The clone carrying this T cell receptor (beta chain) occurred a few times. Its target is not known. Incorporated into the TCR beta cDNA libraries were unique molecular identifiers, which served to reduce PCR and sequencing biases. Roughly 500,000 cDNA molecules were recovered from an input of about 0.9 to 10 million T cells. MiXCR, run by TCRdb on the PCR reads, gives a single entry per CDR3 protein. This table holds around 770,000 distinct CDR3 sequences, about half found once. The sample is drawn from a study of post-analysis software for immune sequencing data. Overall study: Disease courses included relapsing-remitting, secondary progressive and progressive-relapsing multiple sclerosis. Findings and caveats of the study: About 5 TRBV segments (TRBV5-6, TRBV5-1 and TRBV20-1 among them) occurred more frequently in patients than in controls. Samples sharing a preparation batch grouped tightly together when assessed by F measure. When compared against controls, multiple sclerosis patients showed significantly lower normalized Chao1 diversity.

The CDR3 totals 15 residues. The ends lost 7 bases at V and 2 bases at J; junction bases unmatched: 8. This receptor was obtained from a girl between 10 and 17 years old with multiple sclerosis. The material sequenced was blood. The gene calls are TRBV12-3 or TRBV12-4 and TRBJ1-5; 7 nucleotides line up with TRBD1. The CDR3 loop is CASNRQGLGNQPQHF. The CDR3 DNA reads as TGTGCCAGCAACCGACAGGGTTTGGGCAATCAGCCCCAGCATTTT.